These 5 T cell receptor beta chains originate from one sample sequenced in a study of CD8 T cells in Susac syndrome. Random hexamers were used to reverse transcribe an amount of about 0.45 to 1 ug RNA. In TCRdb, the immunoSEQ multiplex PCR reads were re-called with MiXCR into one record per CDR3 protein. The sample holds more than 100,000 distinct CDR3 sequences, 90% to 95% seen once. Input material: CD4+ T cells from PBMCs. Every receptor here comes from a human donor in good health.

The chain combines TRBV18 with TRBJ2-5, with D hard to call. CDR1 is KGHSH, CDR2 LQKENI, per germline. V was cut by 0 bases and J by 4 bases, with 9 bases left in between. This CDR3 region has 14 residues. CDR3 amino acids: CASSPPERRETQYF. CDR3 nucleotide sequence: TGTGCCAGCTCACCACCCGAAAGGAGAGAGACCCAGTACTTC.

The chain joins TRBV5-1 to TRBJ1-1; 7 bases match TRBD1. The V gene end was trimmed by 4 bases and the J gene end by 1 base; junction bases not matched to a gene: 4. Germline CDR1 is SGHRS and CDR2 is YFSETQ. The CDR3 contains 14 residues. This CDR3 reads CASSGGTANTEAFF. CDR3 DNA: TGCGCCAGCAGCGGCGGGACAGCGAACACTGAAGCTTTCTTT.

The rearrangement links TRBV3-1 to TRBJ1-2; 7 bases align to TRBD1. J was trimmed by 4 bases and V by 1 base; bases with no gene match: 12. CDR3 size: 17 residues. Germline values: CDR1 LGHDT, CDR2 YNNKEL (reference sequence). In nucleotides, the CDR3 is TGTGCCAGCAGCCAAGCCTCAGGGGGGGTCTTGGGCTATGGCTACACCTTC. This translates into CASSQASGGVLGYGYTF.

The chain is built from TRBV19 and TRBJ2-5; D might be TRBD2 (5 bases). The CDR3 consists of 14 residues. Germline-derived CDR1 and CDR2 are LNHDA and SQIVND (reference sequence). Trimming left V 9 bases short and J 1 base short, with 15 bases between. The CDR3 coding sequence is TGTGCCAGCGGTCTAAGAGCGGCCCAAGAGACCCAGTACTTC. Protein sequence: CASGLRAAQETQYF. Full variable domain (outside the CDR3, taken from reference TRBV19 and TRBJ2-5): DGGITQSPKYLFRKEGQNVTLSCEQNLNHDAMYWYRQDPGQGLRLIYYSQIVNDFQKGDIAEGYSVSREKKESFPLTVTSAQKNPTAFYLCASGLRAAQETQYFGPGTRLLVL.

This rearrangement joins TRBV20-1 to TRBJ1-4; D is unclear. Germline CDR1 is DFQATT and CDR2 is SNEGSKA (reference sequence). Trimming left V 0 bases short and J 8 bases short, with 4 bases between. CDR3 length: 11 amino acids. The CDR3 nucleotides read TGCAGTGCTAGAGACTTCGAAAAACTGTTTTTT. This codes for CSARDFEKLFF.